The next 13 T cell receptor beta chains were all read from a single sample in a study of beta chain features in type 1 diabetes. Study conclusions and caveats: Moderate but significant shortening of TCRB CDR3s was recorded in all four CD4+ subsets from Type 1 diabetes patients.

These TCRs are of unknown antigen specificity. Since all of the isolated RNA was reverse transcribed, expressed TCRB transcripts were what got sequenced. Repertoires were generated with immunoSEQ multiplex PCR, while TCRdb's copy carries only in-frame clones and drops some. The sample yields a few hundred thousand clones, roughly 9.8% seen once. The specimen sequenced was central memory CD4+ T cells from blood. These receptors were collected from a young man with type 1 diabetes.

The chain couples TRBV5-1 to TRBJ1-5; the D is unclear. The CDR3 is 13 amino acids. Germline V gene data show CDR1 as SGHRS and CDR2 as YFSETQ. V was clipped by 7 bases and J by 5 bases, with 13 bases between them. The CDR3 DNA is TGCGCCAGCTCCCTGGAGTCCCATCAGCCCCAGCATTTT. The encoded protein is CASSLESHQPQHF.

This clone was recorded many times. The chain couples TRBV27 to TRBJ1-5, with D hard to call. V lost 3 bases, J lost 2 bases, and 11 bases lay in between. CDR3 length: 15 amino acids. From germline, CDR1 is MNHEY and CDR2 SMNVEV (reference sequence). The CDR3 coding sequence is TGTGCCAGCAGTTTTACACGTTCTGGCAATCAGCCCCAGCATTTT. This encodes CASSFTRSGNQPQHF.

The chain combines TRBV11-3 with TRBJ2-1; D is ambiguous. The germline gives CDR1 SGHNT, CDR2 YENEEA. CDR3 length equals 14 residues. Trimming took off 4 bases at V and 8 bases at J, with 15 bases between the two ends. CDR3 amino acids: CASSSGPETDEQFF. The CDR3, as DNA: TGTGCCAGCAGCTCCGGACCAGAGACTGATGAGCAGTTCTTC.

This clone was picked up a small number of times. The chain recombines TRBV2 with TRBJ2-5; possible D gene TRBD2, 6 bases. Between the trimmed V and J ends, which lost 7 bases and 4 bases, there was a span of 16 bases. Germline CDR1 SNHLY, CDR2 FYNNEI. The CDR3 contains 14 residues. CDR3 amino acids: CASTRLGGRETQYF. In DNA, the CDR3 is TGTGCCAGCACTCGACTAGGTGGCCGAGAGACCCAGTACTTC.

This clone was counted a few times. V is TRBV9 and J is TRBJ2-5, with 9 bases that match TRBD2. Germline loops: CDR1 SGDLS, CDR2 YYNGEE. J lost 1 base, V lost 2 bases, and 3 bases had no gene match. CDR3 length equals 15 residues. The CDR3 is CASSVSGSTQETQYF. The CDR3 DNA reads as TGTGCCAGCAGCGTTAGCGGGAGTACCCAAGAGACCCAGTACTTC. The whole variable domain, remainder taken from reference TRBV9 and TRBJ2-5, is DSGVTQTPKHLITATGQRVTLRCSPRSGDLSVYWYQQSLDQGLQFLIQYYNGEERAKGNILERFSAQQFPDLHSELNLSSLELGDSALYFCASSVSGSTQETQYFGPGTRLLVL.

This clone has only a few counts. The chain joins TRBV7-9 to TRBJ2-2; TRBD1 matches at 8 bases. Germline CDR1 is SEHNR and CDR2 is FQNEAQ (reference sequence). CDR3 length: 14 residues. V lost 4 bases and J lost 7; bases outside the gene matches: 5. The CDR3 region is CASSYGQGFGELFF. DNA for the CDR3: TGTGCCAGCAGCTATGGACAGGGCTTCGGGGAGCTGTTTTTT.

The V gene is TRBV21-1, the J gene TRBJ2-7; TRBD2, the table's D call, lacks a check against the DNA. TRBV21-1 is a listed pseudogene. The CDR3 has 15 residues. The CDR3 is CASSAPGQRVREQYF. The CDR3 DNA reads TGTGCCAGCAGCGCTCCGGGTCAGAGGGTTCGCGAGCAGTACTTC.

This chain joins TRBV5-1 and TRBJ1-4, with D maybe TRBD1 (5 bases). Per the germline V gene, CDR1 is SGHRS and CDR2 is YFSETQ. The CDR3 spans 15 residues. V was trimmed by 5 bases and J by 2 bases, leaving 13 bases between them. This chain's CDR3 is CASRDPGGTNEKLFF. Written as DNA, the CDR3 is TGCGCCAGCAGAGACCCCGGGGGGACTAATGAAAAACTGTTTTTT.

In its sample, this clone was seen a few times. The chain uses TRBV5-1 and TRBJ2-7; D perhaps matches TRBD1 (5 bases). Per the germline V gene, CDR1 is SGHRS and CDR2 is YFSETQ. CDR3 size: 16 residues. V lost 0 bases and J 2 bases, leaving 15 bases between the germline ends. The CDR3 DNA reads TGCGCCAGCAGCTTGGGGTCCCAGGGCCGGACCTACGAGCAGTACTTC. Amino acid sequence: CASSLGSQGRTYEQYF.

This clone was observed a few times. V gene TRBV7-9 combines with J gene TRBJ2-7; D is perhaps TRBD1 (5 bases). CDR1 and CDR2 from the germline V gene are SEHNR and FQNEAQ (reference sequence). Between the trimmed V and J ends, which lost 1 base and 3 bases, there was a span of 10 bases. The CDR3 covers 14 residues. The CDR3 DNA sequence: TGTGCCAGCAGCTTAGGACAGCACCACTACGAGCAGTACTTC. This gives the protein CASSLGQHHYEQYF.

The chain couples TRBV7-3 to TRBJ1-2; no reliable D call. This CDR3 has 13 residues. Trimming removed 1 base from V and 5 bases from J, with 8 bases in between. Germline V lookup: CDR1 SGHTA, CDR2 FQGTGA. CDR3 DNA: TGTGCCAGCAGCTTAAACGTCGGGTATGGCTACACCTTC. Amino acid sequence: CASSLNVGYGYTF.

This clone was recorded at least ten times. The chain is built from TRBV28 and TRBJ1-1; D perhaps matches TRBD1 (5 bases). There are 12 residues in the CDR3. CDR1 MDHEN and CDR2 SYDVKM come from the germline V gene. With 6 bases removed from V and 4 bases from J, the gap between germline ends came to 9 bases. The CDR3 nucleotides read TGTGCCAGCAGGCAGGGAGGCACTGAAGCTTTCTTT. This sequence encodes CASRQGGTEAFF.

This clone was counted only a few times. This chain connects TRBV5-1 to TRBJ2-3; D possibly corresponds to TRBD2 (6 bases). V lost 2 bases to trimming and J lost 4 bases, with 14 bases between them. CDR1 SGHRS and CDR2 YFSETQ come from the germline V gene. The CDR3 spans 15 residues. CDR3 sequence reads: CASSLYGRNSDTQYF. The CDR3 DNA sequence: TGCGCCAGCAGCTTATACGGGAGAAATTCAGATACGCAGTATTTT.